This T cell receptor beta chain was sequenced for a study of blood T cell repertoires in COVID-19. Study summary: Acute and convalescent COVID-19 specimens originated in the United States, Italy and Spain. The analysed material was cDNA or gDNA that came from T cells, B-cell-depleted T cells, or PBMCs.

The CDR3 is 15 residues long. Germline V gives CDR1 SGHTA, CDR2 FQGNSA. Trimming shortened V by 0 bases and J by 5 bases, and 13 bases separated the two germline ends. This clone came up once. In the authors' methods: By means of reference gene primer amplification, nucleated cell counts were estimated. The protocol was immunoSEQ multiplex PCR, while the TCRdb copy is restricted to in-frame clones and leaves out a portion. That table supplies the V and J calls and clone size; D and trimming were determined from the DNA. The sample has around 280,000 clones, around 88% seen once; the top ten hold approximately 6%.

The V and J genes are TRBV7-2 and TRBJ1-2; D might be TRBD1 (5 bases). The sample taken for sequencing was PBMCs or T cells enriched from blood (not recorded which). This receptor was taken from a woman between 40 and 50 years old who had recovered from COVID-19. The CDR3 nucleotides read TGTGCCAGCAGCTTAGCGTCAGGGATCTCTTATGGCTACACCTTC. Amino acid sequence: CASSLASGISYGYTF.